The rows below give T cell receptor beta chains drawn from one sample of a study of identical twins. TCRdb fed the 5' RACE reads into MiXCR, producing one record per CDR3 protein. The sample has about 790,000 distinct CDR3 sequences; over 15% are singletons. This same sample was also taken into another study, of T cells expressing NK-cell markers.

The specimen sequenced was PBMCs. The receptors were gathered from a woman between 18 and 29 years old in good health. Each CDR3 is given with its conserved first and last residue. D genes are given only for firm matches. Rows may omit the clone size; those that give it use once, few, many or a size class.

J gene: TRBJ2-1; D gene: TRBD2; clone size: NA; CDR3 length: 13; V gene: TRBV2; CDR3 protein: CASTVLAGGRQFF; CDR3 DNA: TGTGCCAGCACAGTACTAGCGGGAGGTAGGCAGTTCTTC
J gene: TRBJ1-5; D gene: TRBD1; clone size: NA; CDR3 length: 17; V gene: TRBV20-1; CDR3 protein: CSAQAGTGAGSNQPQHF; CDR3 DNA: TGCAGTGCACAAGCCGGGACAGGGGCTGGGAGCAATCAGCCCCAGCATTTT
J gene: TRBJ1-1; D gene: NA; clone size: NA; CDR3 length: 13; V gene: TRBV6-6; CDR3 protein: CASSWRGNTEAFF; CDR3 DNA: TGTGCCAGCAGTTGGAGGGGGAACACTGAAGCTTTCTTT
J gene: TRBJ2-2; D gene: TRBD1; clone size: few; CDR3 length: 16; V gene: TRBV5-1; CDR3 protein: CASSLTGQGNTGELFF; CDR3 DNA: TGCGCCAGCAGCTTAACTGGACAGGGGAACACCGGGGAGCTGTTTTTT
J gene: TRBJ1-2; D gene: TRBD1; clone size: few; CDR3 length: 16; V gene: TRBV4-3; CDR3 protein: CASSQELMPGGYGYTF; CDR3 DNA: TGCGCCAGCAGCCAAGAATTAATGCCAGGGGGCTATGGCTACACCTTC
J gene: TRBJ2-2; D gene: NA; clone size: NA; CDR3 length: 15; V gene: TRBV20-1; CDR3 protein: CSAPVGGLGTGELFF; CDR3 DNA: TGCAGTGCCCCCGTGGGTGGGTTGGGGACCGGGGAGCTGTTTTTT
J gene: TRBJ1-1; D gene: NA; clone size: NA; CDR3 length: 15; V gene: TRBV5-1; CDR3 protein: CASSSAGHLNTEAFF; CDR3 DNA: TGCGCCAGCAGCTCAGCGGGACACCTGAACACTGAAGCTTTCTTT
J gene: TRBJ2-3; D gene: NA; clone size: many; CDR3 length: 15; V gene: TRBV11-2; CDR3 protein: CASSLRLPSTDTQYF; CDR3 DNA: TGTGCCAGCAGCTTACGGCTGCCAAGCACAGATACGCAGTATTTT
J gene: TRBJ2-5; D gene: TRBD2; clone size: NA; CDR3 length: 16; V gene: TRBV24-1; CDR3 protein: CATSDPAASGKETQYF; CDR3 DNA: TGTGCCACCAGTGATCCGGCAGCTAGCGGGAAAGAGACCCAGTACTTC
J gene: TRBJ2-3; D gene: TRBD2; clone size: once; CDR3 length: 16; V gene: TRBV20-1; CDR3 protein: CSARDQVAGVADTQYF; CDR3 DNA: TGCAGTGCTAGAGATCAAGTAGCGGGGGTTGCAGATACGCAGTATTTT
J gene: TRBJ1-1; D gene: NA; clone size: medium-sized; CDR3 length: 15; V gene: TRBV7-2; CDR3 protein: CASSLVVWGNTEAFF; CDR3 DNA: TGTGCCAGCAGCTTAGTAGTTTGGGGCAACACTGAAGCTTTCTTT
J gene: TRBJ2-7; D gene: NA; clone size: NA; CDR3 length: 14; V gene: TRBV9; CDR3 protein: CASSVATPSYEQYF; CDR3 DNA: TGTGCCAGCAGCGTAGCCACTCCTTCTTACGAGCAGTACTTC